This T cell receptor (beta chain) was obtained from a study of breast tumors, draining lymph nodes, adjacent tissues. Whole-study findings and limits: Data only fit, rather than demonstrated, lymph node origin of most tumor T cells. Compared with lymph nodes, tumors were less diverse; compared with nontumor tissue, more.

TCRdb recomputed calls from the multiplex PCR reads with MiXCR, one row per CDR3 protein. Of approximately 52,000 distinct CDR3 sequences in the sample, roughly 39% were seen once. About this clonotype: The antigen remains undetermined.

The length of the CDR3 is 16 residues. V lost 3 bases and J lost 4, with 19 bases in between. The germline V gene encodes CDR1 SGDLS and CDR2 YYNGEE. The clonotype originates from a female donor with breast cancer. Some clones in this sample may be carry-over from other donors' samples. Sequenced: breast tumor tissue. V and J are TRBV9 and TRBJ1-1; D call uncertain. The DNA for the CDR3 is TGTGCCAGCAGCGGAGGTTCTTCATCGTCTGGCACTGAAGCTTTCTTT. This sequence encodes CASSGGSSSSGTEAFF.